This T cell receptor beta chain was recovered during a study of T cell repertoires in cytomegalovirus infection. One entry per CDR3 protein, called by TCRdb with MiXCR from the reads. The top ten clones hold roughly 18% of a sample with roughly 700,000 distinct CDR3 sequences, around a third of them seen once. The germline CDR1 and CDR2 sequences are DFQATT and SNEGSKA (reference sequence). The CDR3 contains 15 residues. The V and J ends lost 5 bases and 0 bases respectively, with 14 bases between them. Findings of the study overall: The ex vivo response was dominated by HLA-C-restricted CMV-specific TCR beta clonotypes.

Comment on this clonotype: Its antigen remains unidentified.

The specimen comprised cultured PBMCs, sampled from culture after CMV antigen stimulation. This chain links TRBV20-1 with TRBJ2-1; no reliable D call. This TCR derives from a human donor in good health (CMV status not recorded). Some clones in this sample may be carry-over from other donors' samples. The CDR3 sequence: CSAPDPQRSYNEQFF. In nucleotides, the CDR3 is TGCAGTGCTCCGGACCCCCAGCGCTCCTACAATGAGCAGTTCTTC.